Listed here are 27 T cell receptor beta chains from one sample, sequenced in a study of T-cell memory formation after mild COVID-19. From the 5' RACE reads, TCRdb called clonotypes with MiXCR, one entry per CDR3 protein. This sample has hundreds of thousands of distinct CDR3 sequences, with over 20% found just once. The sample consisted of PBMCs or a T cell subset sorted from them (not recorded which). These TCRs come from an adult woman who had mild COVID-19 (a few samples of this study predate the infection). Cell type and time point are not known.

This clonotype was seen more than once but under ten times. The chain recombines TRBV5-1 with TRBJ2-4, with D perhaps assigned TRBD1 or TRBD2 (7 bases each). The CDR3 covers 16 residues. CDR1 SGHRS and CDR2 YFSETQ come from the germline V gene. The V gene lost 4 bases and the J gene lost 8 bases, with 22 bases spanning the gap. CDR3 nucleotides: TGCGCCAGCAGCCGCGACGGGACAGTCCGGGGGGACATTCAGTACTTC. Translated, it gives CASSRDGTVRGDIQYF.

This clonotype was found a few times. The CDR3: CASSQAGGGSTEAFF. The CDR3 region has the DNA TGTGCCAGCAGCCAAGCGGGAGGGGGAAGTACTGAAGCTTTCTTT. This rearrangement joins TRBV3-1 to TRBJ1-1, with D tentatively TRBD1 (6 bases). From germline, CDR1 is LGHDT and CDR2 YNNKEL (reference sequence). Trimming took off 1 base at V and 5 bases at J, with 14 bases between the two ends. The CDR3 contains 15 residues.

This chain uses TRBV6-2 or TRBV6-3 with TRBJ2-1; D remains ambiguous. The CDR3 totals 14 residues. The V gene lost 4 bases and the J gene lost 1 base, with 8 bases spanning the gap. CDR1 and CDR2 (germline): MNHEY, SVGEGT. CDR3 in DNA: TGTGCCAGCAGTTGGGCCATATCCTACAATGAGCAGTTCTTC. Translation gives CASSWAISYNEQFF.

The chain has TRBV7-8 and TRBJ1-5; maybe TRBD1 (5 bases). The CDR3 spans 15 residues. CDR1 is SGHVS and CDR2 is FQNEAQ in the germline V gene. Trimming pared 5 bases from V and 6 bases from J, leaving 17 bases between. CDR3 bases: TGTGCCAGCAGCCAGGGAGGGTGGGGAGGTCAGCCCCAGCATTTT. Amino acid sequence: CASSQGGWGGQPQHF.

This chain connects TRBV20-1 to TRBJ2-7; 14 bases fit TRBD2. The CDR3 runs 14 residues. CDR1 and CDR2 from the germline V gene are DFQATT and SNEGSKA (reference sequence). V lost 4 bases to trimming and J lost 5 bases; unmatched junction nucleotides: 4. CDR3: CSAMTSGRAHEQYF. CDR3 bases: TGCAGTGCTATGACTAGCGGGAGGGCCCACGAGCAGTACTTC.

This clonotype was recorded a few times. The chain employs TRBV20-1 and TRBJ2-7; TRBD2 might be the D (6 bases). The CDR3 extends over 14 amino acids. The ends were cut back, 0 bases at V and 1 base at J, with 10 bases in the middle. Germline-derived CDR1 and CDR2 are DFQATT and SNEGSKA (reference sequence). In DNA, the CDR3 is TGCAGTGCTAGAGACCGGGAGAGATCCTACGAGCAGTACTTC. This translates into CSARDRERSYEQYF.

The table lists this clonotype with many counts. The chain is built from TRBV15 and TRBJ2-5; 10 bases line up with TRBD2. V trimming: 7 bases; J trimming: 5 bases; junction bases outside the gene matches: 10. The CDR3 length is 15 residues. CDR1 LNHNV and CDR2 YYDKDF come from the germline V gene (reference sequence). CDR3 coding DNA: TGTGCCACCACTCCCGCGCTAGCGGGAGTGGAGACCCAGTACTTC. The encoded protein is CATTPALAGVETQYF.

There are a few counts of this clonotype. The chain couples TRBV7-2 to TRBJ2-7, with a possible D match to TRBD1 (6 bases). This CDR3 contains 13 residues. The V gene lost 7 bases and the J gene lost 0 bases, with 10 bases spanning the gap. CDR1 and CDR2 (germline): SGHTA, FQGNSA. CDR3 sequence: CASNDRNSYEQYF. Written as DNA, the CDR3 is TGTGCCAGCAACGACAGGAACTCCTACGAGCAGTACTTC.

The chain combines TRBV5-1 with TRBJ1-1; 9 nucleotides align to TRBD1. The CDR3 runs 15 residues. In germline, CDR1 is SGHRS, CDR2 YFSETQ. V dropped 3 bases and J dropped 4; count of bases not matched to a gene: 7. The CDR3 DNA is TGCGCCAGCAGCTCTGGACAGGGGACGGGCACTGAAGCTTTCTTT. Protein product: CASSSGQGTGTEAFF.

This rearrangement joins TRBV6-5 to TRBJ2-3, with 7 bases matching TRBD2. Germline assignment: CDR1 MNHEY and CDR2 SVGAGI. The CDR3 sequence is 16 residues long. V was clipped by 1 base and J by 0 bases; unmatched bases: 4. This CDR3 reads CASSYWPSGSTDTQYF. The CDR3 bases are TGTGCCAGCAGTTACTGGCCTAGCGGCAGCACAGATACGCAGTATTTT.

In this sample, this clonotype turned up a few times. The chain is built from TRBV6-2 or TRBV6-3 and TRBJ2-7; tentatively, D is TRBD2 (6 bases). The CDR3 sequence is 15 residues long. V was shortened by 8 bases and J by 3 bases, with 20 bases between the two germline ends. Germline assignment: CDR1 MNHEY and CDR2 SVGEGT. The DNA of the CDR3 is TGTGCCAGCGGAATTGGAGCGGGTAGGGTCTACGAGCAGTACTTC. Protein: CASGIGAGRVYEQYF.

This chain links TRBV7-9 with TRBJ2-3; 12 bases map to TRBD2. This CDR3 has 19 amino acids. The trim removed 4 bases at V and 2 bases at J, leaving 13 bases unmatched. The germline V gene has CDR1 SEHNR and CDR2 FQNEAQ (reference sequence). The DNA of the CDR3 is TGTGCCAGCAGCTCTTCTATAGGACTAGCGGGGACAAACACAGATACGCAGTATTTT. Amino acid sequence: CASSSSIGLAGTNTDTQYF. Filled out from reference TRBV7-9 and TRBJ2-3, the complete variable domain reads DTGVSQNPRHKITKRGQNVTFRCDPISEHNRLYWYRQTLGQGPEFLTYFQNEAQLEKSRLLSDRFSAERPKGSFSTLEIQRTEQGDSAMYLCASSSSIGLAGTNTDTQYFGPGTRLTVL.

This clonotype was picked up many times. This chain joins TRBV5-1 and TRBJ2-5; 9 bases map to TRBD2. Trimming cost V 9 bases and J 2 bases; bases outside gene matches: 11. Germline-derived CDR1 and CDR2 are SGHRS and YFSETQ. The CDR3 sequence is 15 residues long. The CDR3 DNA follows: TGCGCCACGGCCCCTGCGGGGGGGGTACAAGAGACCCAGTACTTC. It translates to CATAPAGGVQETQYF.

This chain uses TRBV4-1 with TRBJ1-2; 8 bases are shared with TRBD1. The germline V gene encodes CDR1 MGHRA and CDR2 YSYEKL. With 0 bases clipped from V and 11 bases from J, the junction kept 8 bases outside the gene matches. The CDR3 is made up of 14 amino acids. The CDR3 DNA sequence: TGCGCCAGCAGCCAAGAGGCAGGGGGCTTGGGATACACCTTC. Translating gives CASSQEAGGLGYTF.

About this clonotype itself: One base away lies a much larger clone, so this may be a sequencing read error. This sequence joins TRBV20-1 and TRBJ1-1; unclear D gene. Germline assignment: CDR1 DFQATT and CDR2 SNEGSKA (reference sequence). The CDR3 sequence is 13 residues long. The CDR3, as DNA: TGCAGTGCTCGACACCAGCCGAACACTGAATCTTTCTTT. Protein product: CSARHQPNTESFF.

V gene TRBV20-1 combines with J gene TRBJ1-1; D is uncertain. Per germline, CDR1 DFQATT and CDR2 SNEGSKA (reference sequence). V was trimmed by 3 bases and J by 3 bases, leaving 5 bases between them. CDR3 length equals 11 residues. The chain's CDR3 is CSASGYTEAFF. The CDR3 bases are TGCAGTGCTAGCGGTTACACTGAAGCTTTCTTT.

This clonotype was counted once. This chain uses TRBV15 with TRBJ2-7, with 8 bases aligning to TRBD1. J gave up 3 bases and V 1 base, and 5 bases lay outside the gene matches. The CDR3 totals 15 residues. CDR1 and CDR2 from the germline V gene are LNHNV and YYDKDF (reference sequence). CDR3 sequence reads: CATSRADRELYEQYF. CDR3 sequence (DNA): TGTGCCACCAGCAGAGCGGACAGGGAGCTCTACGAGCAGTACTTC.

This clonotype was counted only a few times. Here the CDR3 reads CASSIGGTAIMNTEAFF. DNA for the CDR3: TGTGCCAGTAGTATAGGCGGGACAGCAATAATGAACACTGAAGCTTTCTTT. The chain links TRBV19 to TRBJ1-1, with 7 positions matching TRBD1. The CDR3 spans 17 residues. The germline gives CDR1 LNHDA, CDR2 SQIVND (reference sequence). Trimming took 1 base from V and 0 from J; bases not matched to a gene: 8.

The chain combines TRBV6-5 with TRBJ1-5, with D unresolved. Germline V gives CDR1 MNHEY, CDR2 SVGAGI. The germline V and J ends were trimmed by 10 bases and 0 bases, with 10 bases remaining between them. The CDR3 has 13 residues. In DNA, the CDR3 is TGTGCCACTTCCACCGATAGCAATCAGCCCCAGCATTTT. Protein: CATSTDSNQPQHF.

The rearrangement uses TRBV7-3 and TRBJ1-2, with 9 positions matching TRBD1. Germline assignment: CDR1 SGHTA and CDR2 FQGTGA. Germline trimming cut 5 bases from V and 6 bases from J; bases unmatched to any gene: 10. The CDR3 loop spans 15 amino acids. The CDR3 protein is CASSPFPRDRDGYTF. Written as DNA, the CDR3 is TGTGCCAGCAGCCCTTTCCCTCGGGACAGGGATGGCTACACCTTC.

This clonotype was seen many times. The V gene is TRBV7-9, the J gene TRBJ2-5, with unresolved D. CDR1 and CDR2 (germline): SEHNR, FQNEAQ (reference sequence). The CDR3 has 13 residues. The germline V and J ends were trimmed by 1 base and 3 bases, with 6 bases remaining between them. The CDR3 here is CASSLGTEETQYF. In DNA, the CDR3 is TGTGCCAGCAGCTTAGGGACCGAAGAGACCCAGTACTTC. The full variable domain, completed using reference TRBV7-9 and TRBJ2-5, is DTGVSQNPRHKITKRGQNVTFRCDPISEHNRLYWYRQTLGQGPEFLTYFQNEAQLEKSRLLSDRFSAERPKGSFSTLEIQRTEQGDSAMYLCASSLGTEETQYFGPGTRLLVL.

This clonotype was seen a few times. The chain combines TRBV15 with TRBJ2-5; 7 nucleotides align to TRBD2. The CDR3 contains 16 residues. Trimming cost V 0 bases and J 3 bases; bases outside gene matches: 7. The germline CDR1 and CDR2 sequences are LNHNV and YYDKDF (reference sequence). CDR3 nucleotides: TGTGCCACCAGCAGAGATTCAAGCGGGGCAAAAGAGACCCAGTACTTC. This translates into CATSRDSSGAKETQYF.

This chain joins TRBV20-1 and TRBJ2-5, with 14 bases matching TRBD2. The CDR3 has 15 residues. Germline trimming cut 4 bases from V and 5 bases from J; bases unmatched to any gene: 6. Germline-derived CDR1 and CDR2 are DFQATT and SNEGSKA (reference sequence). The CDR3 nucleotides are TGCAGTGCTACAAGTCGGACTAGCGGGGGGGAGACCCAGTACTTC. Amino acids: CSATSRTSGGETQYF.

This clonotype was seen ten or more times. CDR3 sequence (DNA): TGTGCCAGCAGACCGGACAGTAACACTGAAGCTTTCTTT. Encoded protein: CASRPDSNTEAFF. This chain uses TRBV12-3 or TRBV12-4 with TRBJ1-1, with D possibly being TRBD1 (6 bases). V lost 6 bases and J lost 2, with 10 bases in between. The CDR3 contains 13 residues.

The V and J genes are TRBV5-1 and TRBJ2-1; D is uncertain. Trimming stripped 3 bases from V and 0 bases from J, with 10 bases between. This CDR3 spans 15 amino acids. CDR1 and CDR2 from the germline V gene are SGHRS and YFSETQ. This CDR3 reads CASSSGQSSYNEQFF. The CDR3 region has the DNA TGCGCCAGCAGCTCGGGCCAGAGCTCCTACAATGAGCAGTTCTTC.

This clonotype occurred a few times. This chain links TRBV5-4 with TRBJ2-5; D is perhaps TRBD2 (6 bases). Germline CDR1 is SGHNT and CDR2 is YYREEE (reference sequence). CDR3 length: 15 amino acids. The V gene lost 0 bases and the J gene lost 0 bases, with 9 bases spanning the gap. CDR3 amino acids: CASSLGLEYQETQYF. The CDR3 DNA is TGTGCCAGCAGCTTGGGACTAGAGTACCAAGAGACCCAGTACTTC.

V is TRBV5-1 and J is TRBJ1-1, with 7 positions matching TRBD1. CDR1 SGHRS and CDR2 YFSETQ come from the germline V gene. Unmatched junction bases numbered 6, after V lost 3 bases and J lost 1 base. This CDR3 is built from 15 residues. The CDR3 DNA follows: TGCGCCAGCAGCTCTACAGGGGCCACGAACACTGAAGCTTTCTTT. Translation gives CASSSTGATNTEAFF.